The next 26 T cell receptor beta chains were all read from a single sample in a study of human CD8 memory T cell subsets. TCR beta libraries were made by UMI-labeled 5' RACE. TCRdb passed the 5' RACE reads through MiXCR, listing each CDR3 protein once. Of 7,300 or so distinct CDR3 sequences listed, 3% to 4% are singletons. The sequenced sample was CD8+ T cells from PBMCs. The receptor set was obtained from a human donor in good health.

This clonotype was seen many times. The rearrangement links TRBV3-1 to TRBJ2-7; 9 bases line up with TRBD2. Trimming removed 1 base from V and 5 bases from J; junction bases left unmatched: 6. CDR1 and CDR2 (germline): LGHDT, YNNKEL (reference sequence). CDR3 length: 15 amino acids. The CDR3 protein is CASSQGLAGENEQYF. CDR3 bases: TGTGCCAGCAGCCAAGGTTTAGCGGGAGAAAACGAGCAGTACTTC.

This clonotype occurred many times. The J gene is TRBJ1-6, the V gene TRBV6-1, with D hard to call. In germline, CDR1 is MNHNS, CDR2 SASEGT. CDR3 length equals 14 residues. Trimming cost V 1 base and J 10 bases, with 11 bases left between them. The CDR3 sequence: CASSEGPESSPLHF. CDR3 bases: TGTGCCAGCAGTGAAGGTCCCGAGAGCTCACCCCTCCACTTT.

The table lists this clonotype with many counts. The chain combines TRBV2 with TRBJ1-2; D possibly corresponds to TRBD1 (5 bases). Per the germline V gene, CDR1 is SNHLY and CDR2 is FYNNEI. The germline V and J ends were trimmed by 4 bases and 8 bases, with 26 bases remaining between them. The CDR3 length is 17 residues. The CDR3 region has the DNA TGTGCCAGCAGTGGACTATGGGGGTCCTCTGAGGGTTGGGGCTACACCTTC. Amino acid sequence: CASSGLWGSSEGWGYTF.

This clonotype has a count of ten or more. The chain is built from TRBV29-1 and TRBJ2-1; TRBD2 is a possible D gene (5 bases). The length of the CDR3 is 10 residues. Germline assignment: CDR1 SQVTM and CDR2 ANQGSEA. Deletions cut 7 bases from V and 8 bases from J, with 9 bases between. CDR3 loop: CSAVAYEQFF. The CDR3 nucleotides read TGCAGCGCCGTAGCGTATGAGCAGTTCTTC.

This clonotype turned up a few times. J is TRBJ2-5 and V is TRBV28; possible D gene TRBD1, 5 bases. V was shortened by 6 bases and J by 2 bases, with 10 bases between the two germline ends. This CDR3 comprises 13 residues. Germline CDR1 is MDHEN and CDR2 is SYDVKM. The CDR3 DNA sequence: TGTGCCAGCAGGCCAGACAGACAAGAGACCCAGTACTTC. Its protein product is CASRPDRQETQYF.

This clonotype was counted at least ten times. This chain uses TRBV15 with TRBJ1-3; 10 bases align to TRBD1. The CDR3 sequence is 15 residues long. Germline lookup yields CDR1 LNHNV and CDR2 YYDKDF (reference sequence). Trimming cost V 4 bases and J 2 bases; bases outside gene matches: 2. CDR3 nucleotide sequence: TGTGCCACCAGCATGACAGGGGGCGCTGGAAACACCATATATTTT. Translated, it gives CATSMTGGAGNTIYF.

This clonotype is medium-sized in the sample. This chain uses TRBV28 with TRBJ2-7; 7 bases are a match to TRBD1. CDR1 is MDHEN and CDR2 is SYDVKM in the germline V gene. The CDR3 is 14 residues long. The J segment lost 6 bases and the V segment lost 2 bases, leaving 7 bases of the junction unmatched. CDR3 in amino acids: CASSLTGTASEQYF. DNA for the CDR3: TGTGCCAGCAGTTTAACCGGGACAGCATCCGAGCAGTACTTC.

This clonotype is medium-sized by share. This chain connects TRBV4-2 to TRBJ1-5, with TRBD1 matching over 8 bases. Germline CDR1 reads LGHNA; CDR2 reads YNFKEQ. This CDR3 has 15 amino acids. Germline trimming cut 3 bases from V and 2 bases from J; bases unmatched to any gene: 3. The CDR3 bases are TGTGCCAGCAGCCACGAGGGACAGGGCAATCAGCCCCAGCATTTT. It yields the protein CASSHEGQGNQPQHF.

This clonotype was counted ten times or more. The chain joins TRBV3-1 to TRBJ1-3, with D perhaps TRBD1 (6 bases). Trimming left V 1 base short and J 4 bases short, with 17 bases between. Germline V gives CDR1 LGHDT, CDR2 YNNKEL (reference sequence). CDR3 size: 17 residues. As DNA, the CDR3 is TGTGCCAGCAGCCAAGGACCCCCGGGACACTTAGGAAACACCATATATTTT. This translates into CASSQGPPGHLGNTIYF.

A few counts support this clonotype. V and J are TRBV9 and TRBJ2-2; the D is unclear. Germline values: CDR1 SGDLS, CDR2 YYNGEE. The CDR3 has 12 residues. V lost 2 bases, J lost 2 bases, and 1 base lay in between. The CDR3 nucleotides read TGTGCCAGCAGCGTCAACACCGGGGAGCTGTTTTTT. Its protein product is CASSVNTGELFF.

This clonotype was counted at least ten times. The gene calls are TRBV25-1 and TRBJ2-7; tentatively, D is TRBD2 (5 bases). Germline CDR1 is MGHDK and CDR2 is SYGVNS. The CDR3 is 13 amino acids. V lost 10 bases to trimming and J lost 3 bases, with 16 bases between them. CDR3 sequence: CATGLRAGYEQYF. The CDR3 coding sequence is TGTGCCACCGGATTGAGGGCGGGCTACGAGCAGTACTTC.

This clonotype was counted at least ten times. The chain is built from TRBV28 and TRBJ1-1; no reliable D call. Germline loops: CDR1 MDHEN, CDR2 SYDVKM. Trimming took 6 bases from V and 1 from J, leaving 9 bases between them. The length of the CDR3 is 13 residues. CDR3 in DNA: TGTGCCAGCAGGCTCGGGGAGAACACTGAAGCTTTCTTT. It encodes CASRLGENTEAFF.

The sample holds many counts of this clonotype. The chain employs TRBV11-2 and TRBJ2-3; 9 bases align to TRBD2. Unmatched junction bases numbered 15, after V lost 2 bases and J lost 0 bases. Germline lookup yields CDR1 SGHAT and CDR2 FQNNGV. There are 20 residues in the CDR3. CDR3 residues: CASSLLARERGVSSTDTQYF. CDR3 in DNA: TGTGCCAGCAGCTTATTGGCCAGGGAGCGGGGGGTCTCTAGCACAGATACGCAGTATTTT.

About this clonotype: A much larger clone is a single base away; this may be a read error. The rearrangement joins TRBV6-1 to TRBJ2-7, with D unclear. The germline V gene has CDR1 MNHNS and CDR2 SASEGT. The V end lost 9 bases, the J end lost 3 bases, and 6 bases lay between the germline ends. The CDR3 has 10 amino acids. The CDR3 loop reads CARSNYEQYF. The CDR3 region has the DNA TGTGCCAGAAGCAACTACGAGCAGTACTTC.

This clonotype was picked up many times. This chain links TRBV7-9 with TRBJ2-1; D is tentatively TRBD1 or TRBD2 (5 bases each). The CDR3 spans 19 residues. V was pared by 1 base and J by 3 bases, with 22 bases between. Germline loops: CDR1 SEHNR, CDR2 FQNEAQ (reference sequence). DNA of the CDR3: TGTGCCAGCAGCTTAGGAGGCCAGGGAGAAATCGAGGGCTACAATGAGCAGTTCTTC. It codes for CASSLGGQGEIEGYNEQFF.

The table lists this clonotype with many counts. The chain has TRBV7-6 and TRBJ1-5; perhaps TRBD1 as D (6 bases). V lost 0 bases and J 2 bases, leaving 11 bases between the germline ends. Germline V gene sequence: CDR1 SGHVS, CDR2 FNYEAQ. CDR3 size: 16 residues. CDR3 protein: CASSLAPGGGNQPQHF. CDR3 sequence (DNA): TGTGCCAGCAGCTTAGCGCCCGGGGGCGGCAATCAGCCCCAGCATTTT.

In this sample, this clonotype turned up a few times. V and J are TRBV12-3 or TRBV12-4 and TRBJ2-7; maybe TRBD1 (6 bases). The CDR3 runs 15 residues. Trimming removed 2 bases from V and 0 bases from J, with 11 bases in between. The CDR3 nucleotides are TGTGCCAGCAGTTTAATTCACAGGGACTCCTACGAGCAGTACTTC. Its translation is CASSLIHRDSYEQYF.

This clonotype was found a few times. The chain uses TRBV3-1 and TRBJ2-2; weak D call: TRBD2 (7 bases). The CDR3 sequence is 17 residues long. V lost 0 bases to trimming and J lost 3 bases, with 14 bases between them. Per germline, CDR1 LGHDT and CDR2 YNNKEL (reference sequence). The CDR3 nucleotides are TGTGCCAGCAGCCAAGATATGGGGGGGCCCGACACCGGGGAGCTGTTTTTT. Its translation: CASSQDMGGPDTGELFF.

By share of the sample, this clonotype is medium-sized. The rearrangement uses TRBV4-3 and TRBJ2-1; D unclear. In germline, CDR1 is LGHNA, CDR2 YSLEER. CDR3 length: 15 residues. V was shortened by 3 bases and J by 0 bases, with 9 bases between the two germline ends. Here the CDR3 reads CASSQFDSSYNEQFF. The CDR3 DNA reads TGCGCCAGCAGCCAGTTCGATAGCTCCTACAATGAGCAGTTCTTC.

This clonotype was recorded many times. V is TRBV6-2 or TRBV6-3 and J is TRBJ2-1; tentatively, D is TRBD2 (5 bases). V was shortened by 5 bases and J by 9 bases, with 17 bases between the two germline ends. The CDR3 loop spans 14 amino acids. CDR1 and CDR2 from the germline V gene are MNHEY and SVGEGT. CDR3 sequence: CASSVVGEVGEQFF. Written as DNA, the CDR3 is TGTGCCAGCAGTGTAGTGGGAGAGGTTGGTGAGCAGTTCTTC.

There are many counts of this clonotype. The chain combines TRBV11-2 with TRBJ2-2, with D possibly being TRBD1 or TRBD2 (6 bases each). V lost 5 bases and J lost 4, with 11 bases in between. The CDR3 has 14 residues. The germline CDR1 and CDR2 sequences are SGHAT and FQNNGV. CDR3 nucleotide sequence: TGTGCCAGCAGCCGAGGGGGGATCACCGGGGAGCTGTTTTTT. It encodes CASSRGGITGELFF.

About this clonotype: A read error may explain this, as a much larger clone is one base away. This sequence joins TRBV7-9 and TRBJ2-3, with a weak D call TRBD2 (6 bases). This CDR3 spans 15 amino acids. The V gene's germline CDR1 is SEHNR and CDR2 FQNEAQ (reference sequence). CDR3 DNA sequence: TGTACCAGCAGCTTATTTGGGGGGAGCACAGATACGCAGTATTTT. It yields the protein CTSSLFGGSTDTQYF.

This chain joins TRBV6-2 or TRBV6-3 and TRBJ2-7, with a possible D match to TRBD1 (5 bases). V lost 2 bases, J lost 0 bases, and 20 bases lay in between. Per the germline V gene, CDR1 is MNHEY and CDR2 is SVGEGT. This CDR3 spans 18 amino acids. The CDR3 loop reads CASSYGPVEGASSYEQYF. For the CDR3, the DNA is TGTGCCAGCAGTTACGGCCCGGTTGAAGGGGCGAGCTCCTACGAGCAGTACTTC.

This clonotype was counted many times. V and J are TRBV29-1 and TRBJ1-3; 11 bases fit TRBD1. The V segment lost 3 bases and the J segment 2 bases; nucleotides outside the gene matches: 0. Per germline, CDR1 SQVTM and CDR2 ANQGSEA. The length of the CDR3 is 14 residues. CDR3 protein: CSVEDRGPGNTIYF. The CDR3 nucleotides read TGCAGCGTTGAGGACAGGGGGCCTGGAAACACCATATATTTT.

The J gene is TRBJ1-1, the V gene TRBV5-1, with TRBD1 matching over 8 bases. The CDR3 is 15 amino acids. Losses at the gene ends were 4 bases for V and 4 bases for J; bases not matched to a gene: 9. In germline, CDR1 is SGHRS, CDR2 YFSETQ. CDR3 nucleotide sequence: TGCGCCAGCAGCGACGGGACAGGCGGGGGCACTGAAGCTTTCTTT. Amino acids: CASSDGTGGGTEAFF.

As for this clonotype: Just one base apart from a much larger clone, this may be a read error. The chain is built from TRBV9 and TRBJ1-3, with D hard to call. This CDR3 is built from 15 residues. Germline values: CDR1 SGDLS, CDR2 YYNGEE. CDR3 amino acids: CASSQPSGPGNTIHF. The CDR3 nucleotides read TGTGCCAGCTCACAACCCTCCGGACCTGGAAACACCATACATTTT.